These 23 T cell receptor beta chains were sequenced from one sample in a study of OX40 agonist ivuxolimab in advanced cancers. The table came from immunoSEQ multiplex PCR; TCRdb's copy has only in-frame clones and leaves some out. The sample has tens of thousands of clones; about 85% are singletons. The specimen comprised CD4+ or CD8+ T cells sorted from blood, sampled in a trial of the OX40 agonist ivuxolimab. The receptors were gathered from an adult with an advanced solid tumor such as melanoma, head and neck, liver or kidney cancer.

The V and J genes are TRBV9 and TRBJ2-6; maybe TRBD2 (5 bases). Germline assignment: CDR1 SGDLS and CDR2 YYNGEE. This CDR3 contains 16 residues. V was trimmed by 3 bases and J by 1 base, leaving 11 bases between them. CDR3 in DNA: TGTGCCAGCAGCGACCCCGGGGATTCTGGGGCCAACGTCCTGACTTTC. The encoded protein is CASSDPGDSGANVLTF.

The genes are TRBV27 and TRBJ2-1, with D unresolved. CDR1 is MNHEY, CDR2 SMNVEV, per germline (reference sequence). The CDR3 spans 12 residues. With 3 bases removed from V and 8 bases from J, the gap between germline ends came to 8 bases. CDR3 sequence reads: CASSFLGYEQFF. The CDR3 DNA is TGTGCCAGCAGTTTTCTGGGATATGAGCAGTTCTTC.

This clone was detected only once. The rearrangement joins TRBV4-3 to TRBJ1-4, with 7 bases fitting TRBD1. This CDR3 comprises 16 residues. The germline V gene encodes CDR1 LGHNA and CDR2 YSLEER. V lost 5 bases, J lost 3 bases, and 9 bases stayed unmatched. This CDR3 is CASSKTGSGANEKLFF. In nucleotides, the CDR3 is TGCGCCAGCAGCAAGACAGGGTCAGGTGCTAATGAAAAACTGTTTTTT.

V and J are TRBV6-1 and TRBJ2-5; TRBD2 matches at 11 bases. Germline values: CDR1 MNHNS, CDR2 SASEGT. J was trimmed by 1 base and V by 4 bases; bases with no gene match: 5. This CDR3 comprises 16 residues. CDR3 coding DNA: TGTGCCAGCAGTGTCTTAGCGGGGGGGCCCCAAGAGACCCAGTACTTC. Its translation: CASSVLAGGPQETQYF.

Here the CDR3 DNA reads TGTGCCAGCAGCTTAGGCGGGGCAGCTAATCAGCCCCAGCATTTT. It yields the protein CASSLGGAANQPQHF. V usage is TRBV13 and J usage is TRBJ1-5; D may be TRBD1 (5 bases). This CDR3 comprises 15 residues. Deletions cut 0 bases from V and 4 bases from J, with 10 bases between. Germline loops: CDR1 PRHDT, CDR2 FYEKMQ (reference sequence).

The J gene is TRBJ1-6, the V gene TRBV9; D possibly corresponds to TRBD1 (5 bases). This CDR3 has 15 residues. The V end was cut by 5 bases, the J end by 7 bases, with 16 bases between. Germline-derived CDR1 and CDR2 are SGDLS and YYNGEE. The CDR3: CASSFLGGGNSPLHF. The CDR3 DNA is TGTGCCAGCAGTTTTCTTGGGGGAGGGAATTCACCCCTCCACTTT.

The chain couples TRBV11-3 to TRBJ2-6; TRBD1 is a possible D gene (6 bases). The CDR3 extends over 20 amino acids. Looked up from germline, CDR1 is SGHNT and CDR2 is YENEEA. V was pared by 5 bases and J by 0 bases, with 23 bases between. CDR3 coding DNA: TGTGCCAGCAGCCTCGCTCGGGCAGGGGACATACTCTCTGGGGCCAACGTCCTGACTTTC. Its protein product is CASSLARAGDILSGANVLTF.

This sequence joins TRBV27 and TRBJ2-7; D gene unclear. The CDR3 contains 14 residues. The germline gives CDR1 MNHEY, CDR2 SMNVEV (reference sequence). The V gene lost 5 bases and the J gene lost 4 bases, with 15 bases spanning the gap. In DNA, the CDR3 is TGTGCCAGCAGTCCCTGGGCCTCCGGGTACGAGCAGTACTTC. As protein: CASSPWASGYEQYF.

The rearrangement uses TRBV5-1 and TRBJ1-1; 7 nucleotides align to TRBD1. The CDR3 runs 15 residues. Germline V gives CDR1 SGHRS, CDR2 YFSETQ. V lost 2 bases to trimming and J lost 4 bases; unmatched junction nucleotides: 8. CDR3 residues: CASSLTGVFITEAFF. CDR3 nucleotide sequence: TGCGCCAGCAGCTTAACAGGGGTCTTTATCACTGAAGCTTTCTTT.

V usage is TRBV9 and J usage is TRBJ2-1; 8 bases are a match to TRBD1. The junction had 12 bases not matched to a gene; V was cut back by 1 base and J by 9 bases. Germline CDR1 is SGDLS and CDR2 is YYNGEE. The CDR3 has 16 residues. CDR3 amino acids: CASSVFMGQEFGEQFF. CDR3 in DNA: TGTGCCAGCAGCGTATTTATGGGACAGGAGTTCGGTGAGCAGTTCTTC.

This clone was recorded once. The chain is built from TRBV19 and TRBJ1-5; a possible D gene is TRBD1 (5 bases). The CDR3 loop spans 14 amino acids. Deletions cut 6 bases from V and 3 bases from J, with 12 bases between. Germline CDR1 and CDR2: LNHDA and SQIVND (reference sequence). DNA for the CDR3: TGTGCCAGTAGCGTGGGAGGGGTCAATCAGCCCCAGCATTTT. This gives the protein CASSVGGVNQPQHF.

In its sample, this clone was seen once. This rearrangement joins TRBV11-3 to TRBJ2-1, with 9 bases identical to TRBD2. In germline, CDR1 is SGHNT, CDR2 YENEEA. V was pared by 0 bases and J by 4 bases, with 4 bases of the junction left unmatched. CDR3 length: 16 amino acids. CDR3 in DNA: TGTGCCAGCAGCTTAGATTTTAGCGGGAGATACAATGAGCAGTTCTTC. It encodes CASSLDFSGRYNEQFF.

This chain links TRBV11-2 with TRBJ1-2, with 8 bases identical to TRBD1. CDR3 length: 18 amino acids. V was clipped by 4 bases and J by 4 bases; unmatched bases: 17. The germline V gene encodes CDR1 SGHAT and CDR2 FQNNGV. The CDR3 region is CASSSKVGGQVRTYGYTF. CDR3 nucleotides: TGTGCCAGCAGCTCAAAGGTCGGGGGACAGGTTCGGACCTATGGCTACACCTTC.

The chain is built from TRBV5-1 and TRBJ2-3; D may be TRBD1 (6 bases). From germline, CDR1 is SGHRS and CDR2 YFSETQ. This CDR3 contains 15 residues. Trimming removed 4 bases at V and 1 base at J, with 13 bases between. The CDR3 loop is CASSPMGAGTDTQYF. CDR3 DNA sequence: TGCGCCAGCAGCCCCATGGGGGCAGGCACAGATACGCAGTATTTT.

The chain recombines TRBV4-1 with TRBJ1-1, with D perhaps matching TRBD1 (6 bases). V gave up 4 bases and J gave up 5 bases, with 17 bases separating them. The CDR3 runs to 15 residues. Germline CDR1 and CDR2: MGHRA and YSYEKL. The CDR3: CASSLWGAEGTEAFF. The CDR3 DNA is TGCGCCAGCAGCCTTTGGGGGGCGGAGGGAACTGAAGCTTTCTTT.

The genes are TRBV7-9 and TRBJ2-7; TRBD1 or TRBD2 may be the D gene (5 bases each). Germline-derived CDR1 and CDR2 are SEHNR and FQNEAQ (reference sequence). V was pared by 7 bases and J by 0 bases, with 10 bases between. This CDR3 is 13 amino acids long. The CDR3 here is CASNPGSSYEQYF. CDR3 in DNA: TGTGCCAGCAACCCAGGGAGCTCCTACGAGCAGTACTTC.

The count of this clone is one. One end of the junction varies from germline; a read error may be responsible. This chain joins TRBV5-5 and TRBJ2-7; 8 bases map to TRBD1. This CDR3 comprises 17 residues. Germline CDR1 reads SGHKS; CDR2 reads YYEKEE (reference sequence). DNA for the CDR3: TGCGCCAGCAGCCAAGATACCCAGGGGGCGTTGTTCTACGAGCAGTACTTC. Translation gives CASSQDTQGALFYEQYF. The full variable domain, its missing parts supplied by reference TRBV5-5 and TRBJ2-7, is DAGVTQSPTHLIKTRGQQVTLRCSPISGHKSVSWYQQVLGQGPQFIFQYYEKEERGRGNFPDRFSARQFPNYSSELNVNALLLGDSALYLCASSQDTQGALFYEQYFGPGTRLTVT.

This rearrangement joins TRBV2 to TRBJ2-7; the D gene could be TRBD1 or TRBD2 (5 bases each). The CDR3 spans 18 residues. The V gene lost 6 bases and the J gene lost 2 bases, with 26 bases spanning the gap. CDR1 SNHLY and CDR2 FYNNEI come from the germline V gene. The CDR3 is CASRGPRLGVAPTYEQYF. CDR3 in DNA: TGTGCCAGCAGGGGACCGCGCCTTGGGGTAGCACCTACCTACGAGCAGTACTTC.

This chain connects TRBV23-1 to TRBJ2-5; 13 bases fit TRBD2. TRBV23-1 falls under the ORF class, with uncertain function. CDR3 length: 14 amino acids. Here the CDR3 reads CASPGLAGAETQYF. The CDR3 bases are TGCGCGAGCCCCGGACTAGCGGGAGCGGAGACCCAGTACTTC.

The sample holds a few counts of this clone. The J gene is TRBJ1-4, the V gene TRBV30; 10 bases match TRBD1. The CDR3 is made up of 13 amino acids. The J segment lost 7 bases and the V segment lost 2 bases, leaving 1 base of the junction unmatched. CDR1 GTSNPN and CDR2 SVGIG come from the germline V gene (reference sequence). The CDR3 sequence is CAWSWDRGEKLFF. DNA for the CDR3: TGTGCCTGGAGTTGGGACAGGGGTGAAAAACTGTTTTTT.

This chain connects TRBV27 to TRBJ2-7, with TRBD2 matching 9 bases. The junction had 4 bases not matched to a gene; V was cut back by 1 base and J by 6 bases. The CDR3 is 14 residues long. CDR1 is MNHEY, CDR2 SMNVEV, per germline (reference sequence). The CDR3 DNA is TGTGCCAGCAGTTTATGGCTAGCGGGACGCGAGCAGTACTTC. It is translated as CASSLWLAGREQYF.

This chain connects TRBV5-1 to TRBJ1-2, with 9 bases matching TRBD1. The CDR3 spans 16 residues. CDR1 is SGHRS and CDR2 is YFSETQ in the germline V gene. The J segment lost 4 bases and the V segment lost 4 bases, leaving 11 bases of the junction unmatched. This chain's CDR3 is CASSVGQGPTFYGYTF. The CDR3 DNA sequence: TGCGCCAGCAGCGTGGGACAGGGTCCTACTTTCTATGGCTACACCTTC.

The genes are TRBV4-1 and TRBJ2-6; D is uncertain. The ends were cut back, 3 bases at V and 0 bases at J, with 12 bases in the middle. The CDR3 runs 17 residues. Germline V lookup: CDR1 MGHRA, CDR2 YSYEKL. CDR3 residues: CASSQRILYSGANVLTF. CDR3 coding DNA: TGCGCCAGCAGCCAGAGAATACTATACTCTGGGGCCAACGTCCTGACTTTC.